This T cell receptor (beta chain) derives from a study of T cell repertoires in cytomegalovirus infection. About the research overall: Shared public TCR beta signatures pointed to both CMV infection and a matching HLA type.

Findings and caveats of the study: Summed frequency of shared TCR beta families picked out CMV carriers who also had the relevant HLA. Ex vivo, HLA-C-restricted CMV-specific TCR beta clonotypes prevailed over the rest of the response.

A remark on this clonotype: What it binds is not known.

TCRdb reanalysed the reads using MiXCR and keeps one entry per CDR3 protein. The sample records approximately 89,000 distinct CDR3 sequences, around 25% being singletons. This TCR derives from a human donor in good health (CMV status not recorded). Some clones in this sample may be carry-over from other donors' samples. This specimen consisted of CD8+ T cells from cultured PBMCs, obtained from culture after CMV antigen stimulation.

This CDR3 is CASSIDLESPLHF. The CDR3 DNA reads TGTGCCAGTAGTATAGATCTGGAGTCACCCCTCCACTTT. The chain has TRBV19 and TRBJ1-6; D is undetermined. Germline-derived CDR1 and CDR2 are LNHDA and SQIVND (reference sequence). The V gene lost 0 bases and the J gene lost 10 bases, with 7 bases spanning the gap. This CDR3 is built from 13 residues. Full variable domain (remainder filled in from reference TRBV19 and TRBJ1-6): DGGITQSPKYLFRKEGQNVTLSCEQNLNHDAMYWYRQDPGQGLRLIYYSQIVNDFQKGDIAEGYSVSREKKESFPLTVTSAQKNPTAFYLCASSIDLESPLHFGNGTRLTVT.